The subject of this entry is one TCR beta chain. Generated by immunoSEQ multiplex PCR, the TCRdb table keeps only in-frame clones and is missing some. The sample yields some 86,000 clones, 78% seen once. This record comes from a study of T cell responses to AZD1222 COVID-19 vaccine. The sample in question was peripheral blood, obtained on day 0 of AZD1222 vaccination. This clonotype was obtained from an adult in good health.

CDR3 DNA sequence: TGTGCCAGCAGTTACTCGGTATCCCGGAGTAACTATGGCTACACCTTC. Protein: CASSYSVSRSNYGYTF. The chain recombines TRBV6-5 with TRBJ1-2; D not certain. Germline-derived CDR1 and CDR2 are MNHEY and SVGAGI. CDR3 size: 16 residues. The ends were cut back, 0 bases at V and 1 base at J, with 12 bases in the middle.